This T cell receptor (beta chain) appears in the sequencing data of a study of regulatory and conventional T cells in RAG deficiency. Broader study findings: Control T-cell subsets had markedly higher Shannon entropy and lower Simpson indices than RAG-deficient patients. Shorter CDR3s in all patient subsets; >80% Treg-Tconv overlap in Omenn.

The sorted regulatory T cells were CD4+, CD25-high and CD127-low, with genomic DNA sequenced. Patients had RAG deficiency: one SCID, two Omenn, roughly five CID/atypical SCID. On this clone: The antigen remains unidentified.

Sequenced by immunoSEQ multiplex PCR; TCRdb stores in-frame clones only, minus some. Counted here are about 390 clones, 90% to 95% occurring once; the ten biggest clones make up just over 5%. The sequenced sample consisted of CD4+ Tregs sorted from blood. The receptor was derived from a human donor with RAG deficiency presenting as severe combined immunodeficiency.

Written as DNA, the CDR3 is TGTGCCAGCAGCAAACCGCAGGGCACCTCTGGGGCCAACGTCCTGACTTTC. Translating it yields CASSKPQGTSGANVLTF. The gene calls are TRBV21-1 and TRBJ2-6; the table's D call TRBD1 went unverified against the DNA. TRBV21-1 is termed a pseudogene. The CDR3 length is 17 residues.